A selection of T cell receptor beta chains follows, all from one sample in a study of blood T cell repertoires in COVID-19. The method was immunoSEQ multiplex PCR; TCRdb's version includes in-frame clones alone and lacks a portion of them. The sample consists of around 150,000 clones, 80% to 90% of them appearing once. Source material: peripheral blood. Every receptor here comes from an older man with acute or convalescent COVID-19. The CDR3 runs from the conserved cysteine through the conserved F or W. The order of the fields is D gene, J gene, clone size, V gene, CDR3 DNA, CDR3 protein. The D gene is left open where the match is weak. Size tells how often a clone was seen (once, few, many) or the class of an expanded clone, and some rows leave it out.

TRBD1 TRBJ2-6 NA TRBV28 TGTGCCAGCAGCACTACAGGGGCCGGGGCCAACGTCCTGACTTTC CASSTTGAGANVLTF
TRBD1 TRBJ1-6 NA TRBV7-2 TGTGCCAGCAGCACCCTGACAGGGGGCAACTCACCCCTCCACTTT CASSTLTGGNSPLHF
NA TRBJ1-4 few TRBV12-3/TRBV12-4 TGTGCCAGCAGTTTAGGGAGAGAAAAACTGTTTTTT CASSLGREKLFF
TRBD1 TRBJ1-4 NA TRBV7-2 TGTGCCAGCAGCTCACGACAGGGAGAGGGGGAAAAACTGTTTTTT CASSSRQGEGEKLFF
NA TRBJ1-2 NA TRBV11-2 TGTGCCAGCAGCTTACAGACAGGTTCGGACTATGGCTACACCTTC CASSLQTGSDYGYTF
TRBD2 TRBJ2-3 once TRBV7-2 TGTGCCAGCAGCTTACTAGCGGACCTTAGCACAGATACGCAGTATTTT CASSLLADLSTDTQYF
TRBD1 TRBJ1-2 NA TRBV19 TGTGCCAGTAGTACCGGGACAGCTAACCTACTAACTAACGGCTACACCTTC CASSTGTANLLTNGYTF
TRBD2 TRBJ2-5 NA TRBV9 TGTGCCAGCAGCGTAGCGGCGCGAGCGGGAGGGGGGCAAGAGACCCAGTACTTC CASSVAARAGGGQETQYF
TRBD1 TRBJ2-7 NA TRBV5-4 TGTGCCAGCAGCCCCCCGGGTCCCGACAGGGGTGGAGAGCAGTACTTC CASSPPGPDRGGEQYF
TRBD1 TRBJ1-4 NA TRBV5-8 TGTGCCAGCAGACGACAGGGGGCTGTTGAAAAACTGTTTTTT CASRRQGAVEKLFF
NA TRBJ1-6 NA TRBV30 TGTGCCTGGAGTGTGGTACAGGGTGGCAATTCACCCCTCCACTTT CAWSVVQGGNSPLHF
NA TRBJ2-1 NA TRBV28 TGTGCCGCCGCTAGGAGGTCCTACAATGAGCAGTTCTTC CAAARRSYNEQFF
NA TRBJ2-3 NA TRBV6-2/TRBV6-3 TGTGCCAGCAGTTACCAAGGACTACGCACAGATACGCAGTATTTT CASSYQGLRTDTQYF
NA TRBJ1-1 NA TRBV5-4 TGTGCCAGCAGCCTAGGGAGTTGGAACACTGAAGCTTTCTTT CASSLGSWNTEAFF
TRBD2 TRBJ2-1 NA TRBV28 TGTGCCAGCAGTTTTCCTAGCGGGAATTACAATGAGCAGTTCTTC CASSFPSGNYNEQFF
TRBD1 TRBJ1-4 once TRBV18 TGTGCCAGCTCACTCAGGGGGTCTTATGAAAAACTGTTTTTT CASSLRGSYEKLFF
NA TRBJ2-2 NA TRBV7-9 TGTGCCAGCAGCACCCCGGACTTTCCTAACACCGGGGAGCTGTTTTTT CASSTPDFPNTGELFF
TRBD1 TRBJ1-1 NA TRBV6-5 TGTGCCAGCAGGGCGCCGACAGGGAATACTGAAGCTTTCTTT CASRAPTGNTEAFF
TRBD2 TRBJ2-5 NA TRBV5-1 TGCGCCAGCAGCTTCCCATCTAGCGGGACTACCCACCAAGAGACCCAGTACTTC CASSFPSSGTTHQETQYF
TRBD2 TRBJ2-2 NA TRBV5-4 TGTGCCAGCAGCTTAGGACTAGCCACCGGGGAGCTGTTTTTT CASSLGLATGELFF
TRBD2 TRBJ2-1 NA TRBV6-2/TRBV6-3 TGTGCCAGCAGTCAATTAGCGGGAGCCAGAAATGAGCAGTTCTTC CASSQLAGARNEQFF
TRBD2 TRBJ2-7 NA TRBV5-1 TGCGCCAGCAGCTTGGCTACCGGGACGGGAGGCGAGCAGTACTTC CASSLATGTGGEQYF
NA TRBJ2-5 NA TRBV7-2 TGTGCCAGCAGCTTAGATTACGGCCAAGAGACCCAGTACTTC CASSLDYGQETQYF
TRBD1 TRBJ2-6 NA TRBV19 TGTGCCAGTACCCCGGACAGGGTATCTGGGGCCAACGTCCTGACTTTC CASTPDRVSGANVLTF
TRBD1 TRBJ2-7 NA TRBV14 TGTGCCAGCAGCCCGCAGGGGGTGGGAGAGCAGTACTTC CASSPQGVGEQYF
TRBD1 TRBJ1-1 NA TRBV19 TGTGCCAGTACCTGGGACAGACAGAACACTGAAGCTTTCTTT CASTWDRQNTEAFF
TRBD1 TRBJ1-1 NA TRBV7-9 TGTGCCAGCAGCCAGACAGGGACCATGAACACTGAAGCTTTCTTT CASSQTGTMNTEAFF